The sequence of this T cell receptor beta chain was determined in a study of OX40 agonist ivuxolimab in advanced cancers. The table lists this clone with a few counts. The antigen is unknown. Findings and limits, study-wide: CD4+ and CD8+ blood T cells expanded clonally by week 6 at 0.1 to 3.0 mg/kg.

In germline, CDR1 is SGHDT, CDR2 YYEEEE. Trimming stripped 0 bases from V and 4 bases from J, with 17 bases between. The CDR3 sequence is 16 residues long. The assay was immunoSEQ multiplex PCR, and TCRdb's table has in-frame clones only and misses some. The repertoire consists of over 35,000 clones, with approximately 81% occurring once and the leading ten covering roughly 16%. This sample comprised CD4+ or CD8+ T cells sorted from blood, obtained in a trial of the OX40 agonist ivuxolimab. This chain uses TRBV5-6 with TRBJ2-7; D perhaps matches TRBD1 (6 bases). The sequence derives from an adult with an advanced solid tumor such as melanoma, head and neck, liver or kidney cancer. CDR3 protein: CASSLEGRGIVYEQYF. The CDR3 bases are TGTGCCAGCAGCTTGGAGGGCAGGGGAATCGTTTACGAGCAGTACTTC.